The 26 T cell receptor beta chains in this list originate from one sample, sequenced in a study of blood T cell repertoires in COVID-19. Profiling relied on immunoSEQ multiplex PCR, and the TCRdb table lists in-frame clones only, not all of them. The sample carries about 400,000 clones, roughly 86% recorded once. The sample comprised peripheral blood. These receptors were obtained from a human donor in a cohort sampled during active COVID-19.

The chain links TRBV5-1 to TRBJ2-2, with 10 bases matching TRBD1. Germline lookup yields CDR1 SGHRS and CDR2 YFSETQ. The CDR3 has 17 amino acids. Trimming took 0 bases from V and 6 from J; bases not matched to a gene: 8. CDR3 loop: CASSLGPGTGAPGELFF. In nucleotides, the CDR3 is TGCGCCAGCAGCTTGGGTCCAGGGACAGGGGCCCCCGGGGAGCTGTTTTTT. The full variable domain, its missing parts supplied by reference TRBV5-1 and TRBJ2-2, is KAGVTQTPRYLIKTRGQQVTLSCSPISGHRSVSWYQQTPGQGLQFLFEYFSETQRNKGNFPGRFSGRQFSNSRSEMNVSTLELGDSALYLCASSLGPGTGAPGELFFGEGSRLTVL.

CDR3 protein: CASVSPTEGNTIYF. Written as DNA, the CDR3 is TGTGCCAGCGTGAGCCCAACGGAGGGAAACACCATATATTTT. This chain uses TRBV28 with TRBJ1-3; unclear D gene. The V and J ends lost 8 bases and 4 bases respectively, with 15 bases between them. CDR3 length: 14 residues. Per the germline V gene, CDR1 is MDHEN and CDR2 is SYDVKM.

The sample holds one count of this clone. The chain carries TRBV11-2 and TRBJ1-6; 8 bases match TRBD1. The germline CDR1 and CDR2 sequences are SGHAT and FQNNGV. J gave up 13 bases and V 5 bases, and 10 bases lay outside the gene matches. The CDR3 covers 14 residues. In DNA form, the CDR3 reads TGTGCCAGCAGCCTCGGACAGGGTGGGGTTCCCCTCCACTTT. As protein: CASSLGQGGVPLHF.

This chain connects TRBV7-8 to TRBJ1-4, with D hard to call. Trimming took off 5 bases at V and 7 bases at J, with 17 bases between the two ends. CDR3 length: 15 amino acids. CDR1 and CDR2 from the germline V gene are SGHVS and FQNEAQ. The CDR3, as DNA: TGTGCCAGCAGCATTGGTCCCATGCGGGTTGAAAAACTGTTTTTT. Translated: CASSIGPMRVEKLFF. The full variable domain, with the rest looked up from reference TRBV7-8 and TRBJ1-4, is GAGVSQSPRYKVAKRGQDVALRCDPISGHVSLFWYQQALGQGPEFLTYFQNEAQLDKSGLPSDRFFAERPEGSVSTLKIQRTQQEDSAVYLCASSIGPMRVEKLFFGSGTQLSVL.

The chain couples TRBV2 to TRBJ2-7, with 10 positions matching TRBD2. Trimming cost V 1 base and J 0 bases; bases outside gene matches: 0. The CDR3 is 15 amino acids. Looked up from germline, CDR1 is SNHLY and CDR2 is FYNNEI. The CDR3 sequence: CASSEERGGSYEQYF. CDR3 nucleotide sequence: TGTGCCAGCAGTGAAGAGCGGGGGGGCTCCTACGAGCAGTACTTC.

The chain uses TRBV5-1 and TRBJ2-7, with 10 bases lining up with TRBD1. The CDR3 has 14 residues. J was trimmed by 5 bases and V by 4 bases; bases with no gene match: 6. Germline V gene lookup returns CDR1 SGHRS and CDR2 YFSETQ. The CDR3: CASSIGTGVDEQYF. For the CDR3, the DNA is TGCGCCAGCAGCATCGGGACAGGGGTTGACGAGCAGTACTTC.

This clone was seen a single time. The rearrangement links TRBV14 to TRBJ1-3, with D maybe TRBD1 (5 bases). The germline V gene has CDR1 SGHDN and CDR2 FVKESK. V lost 4 bases to trimming and J lost 0 bases, with 16 bases between them. This CDR3 has 17 residues. CDR3 protein: CASSPPQGQISGNTIYF. The DNA for the CDR3 is TGTGCCAGCAGCCCACCGCAGGGCCAGATCTCTGGAAACACCATATATTTT.

The genes are TRBV29-1 and TRBJ2-1, with 7 bases matching TRBD2. Germline-derived CDR1 and CDR2 are SQVTM and ANQGSEA. With V trimmed by 6 bases and J by 10 bases, 0 bases remained unmatched. This CDR3 has 9 residues. The chain's CDR3 is CSVGGEQFF. CDR3 nucleotide sequence: TGCAGCGTCGGGGGGGAGCAGTTCTTC.

The chain recombines TRBV7-6 with TRBJ2-3; D not certain. Germline CDR1 and CDR2: SGHVS and FNYEAQ. Trimming took off 2 bases at V and 6 bases at J, with 6 bases between the two ends. The CDR3 spans 12 residues. CDR3: CASSLRLDTQYF. CDR3 sequence (DNA): TGTGCCAGCAGCTTACGTTTGGATACGCAGTATTTT.

The V call is TRBV7-2, the J call TRBJ1-6; TRBD1 matches at 10 bases. CDR1 SGHTA and CDR2 FQGNSA come from the germline V gene. V was pared by 5 bases and J by 5 bases, with 6 bases of the junction left unmatched. The CDR3 length is 16 residues. The CDR3 nucleotides are TGTGCCAGCAGCATGGTCGGGACAGGGGATAATTCACCCCTCCACTTT. It translates to CASSMVGTGDNSPLHF.

This clone has just a few counts. The chain combines TRBV6-1 with TRBJ2-3, with 9 bases fitting TRBD1. The J segment lost 5 bases and the V segment lost 1 base, leaving 4 bases of the junction unmatched. Germline V CDR1 and CDR2: MNHNS, SASEGT. This CDR3 is 15 amino acids long. CDR3 in amino acids: CASSEEQGAVDTQYF. For the CDR3, the DNA is TGTGCCAGCAGTGAAGAACAGGGGGCCGTAGATACGCAGTATTTT.

The chain joins TRBV6-5 to TRBJ1-1; D may be TRBD1 (5 bases). V was trimmed by 2 bases and J by 0 bases, leaving 7 bases between them. CDR3 length: 14 amino acids. Per the germline V gene, CDR1 is MNHEY and CDR2 is SVGAGI. The CDR3: CASSYRGMNTEAFF. The CDR3 DNA is TGTGCCAGCAGTTACAGGGGCATGAACACTGAAGCTTTCTTT.

The genes are TRBV6-1 and TRBJ1-1; D call uncertain. In germline, CDR1 is MNHNS, CDR2 SASEGT. CDR3 length: 13 amino acids. Trimming stripped 1 base from V and 11 bases from J, with 14 bases between. The CDR3 here is CASSEVRIRGAFF. Here the CDR3 DNA reads TGTGCCAGCAGTGAAGTGAGAATCCGCGGGGCTTTCTTT.

The chain couples TRBV28 to TRBJ2-7; a possible D gene is TRBD2 (7 bases). The CDR3 extends over 14 amino acids. The ends were cut back, 7 bases at V and 7 bases at J, with 20 bases in the middle. Per the germline V gene, CDR1 is MDHEN and CDR2 is SYDVKM. DNA of the CDR3: TGTGCCAGCACCTTAGGGGGGGGCATAGGAGAGCAGTACTTC. Translated: CASTLGGGIGEQYF.

The gene calls are TRBV5-4 and TRBJ2-1; D is unclear. The CDR3 runs to 13 residues. The germline V and J ends were trimmed by 2 bases and 5 bases, with 8 bases remaining between them. Germline CDR1 is SGHNT and CDR2 is YYREEE (reference sequence). Here the CDR3 DNA reads TGTGCCAGCAGCTTACAGCCTAACAATGAGCAGTTCTTC. Translating gives CASSLQPNNEQFF.

The chain employs TRBV11-2 and TRBJ2-5, with 8 bases aligning to TRBD1. Germline lookup yields CDR1 SGHAT and CDR2 FQNNGV. V dropped 5 bases and J dropped 2; count of bases not matched to a gene: 10. The CDR3 covers 16 residues. This CDR3 is CASSIHRDRTQETQYF. As DNA, the CDR3 is TGTGCCAGCAGCATTCACCGGGACAGGACGCAAGAGACCCAGTACTTC.

This chain connects TRBV3-1 (or the pseudogene TRBV3-2) to TRBJ2-7, with 12 bases identical to TRBD2. Trimming at V came to 0 bases and at J to 12 bases, leaving 9 bases not matched to a gene. This CDR3 is built from 15 residues. Looked up from germline, CDR1 is LGHDT and CDR2 is YNNKEL (reference sequence). The CDR3 here is CASSQELAGGSARYF. In DNA, the CDR3 is TGTGCCAGCAGCCAAGAGCTAGCGGGGGGGTCCGCGAGGTACTTC.

Notes on this clone: One junction end disagrees with the germline gene, perhaps due to a read error. The gene calls are TRBV7-2 and TRBJ2-6, with TRBD1 matching over 8 bases. The V gene's germline CDR1 is SGHTA and CDR2 FQGNSA. This CDR3 is 13 amino acids long. CDR3 DNA: TGTGCCAGCAGCTTACAGGGGGCCAGCGTCCTGACTTTC. This translates into CASSLQGASVLTF.

The rearrangement uses TRBV5-5 and TRBJ2-6; maybe TRBD1 (5 bases). The CDR3 has 16 residues. Germline V gene lookup returns CDR1 SGHKS and CDR2 YYEKEE (reference sequence). The ends were cut back, 4 bases at V and 4 bases at J, with 15 bases in the middle. The CDR3 DNA follows: TGTGCCAGCAGCCACATATCAGGGATAGGGGCCAACGTCCTGACTTTC. This encodes CASSHISGIGANVLTF.

With regard to this clone: Other DNA sequences within the sample encode an identical CDR3. V is TRBV5-1 and J is TRBJ1-4; 8 nucleotides align to TRBD1. The CDR3 sequence is 15 residues long. Per germline, CDR1 SGHRS and CDR2 YFSETQ. V shed 0 bases and J 6 bases; nucleotides not matched to a gene: 4. CDR3 amino acids: CASSLEGQGHEKLFF. Here the CDR3 DNA reads TGCGCCAGCAGCTTGGAAGGACAGGGTCATGAAAAACTGTTTTTT.

This clone showed up just once. V and J are TRBV19 and TRBJ1-3, with 9 bases matching TRBD1. This CDR3 spans 14 amino acids. J was trimmed by 4 bases and V by 7 bases; bases with no gene match: 5. From germline, CDR1 is LNHDA and CDR2 SQIVND (reference sequence). The CDR3 is CASTDRGRGNTIYF. The CDR3 nucleotides are TGTGCCAGTACGGACAGGGGTAGAGGAAACACCATATATTTT.

This clone was seen once. The gene calls are TRBV29-1 and TRBJ2-3; perhaps TRBD2 as D (5 bases). This CDR3 spans 16 amino acids. Trimming removed 7 bases at V and 4 bases at J, with 24 bases between. CDR1 SQVTM and CDR2 ANQGSEA come from the germline V gene. The CDR3: CSAFIASKKGPDTQYF. The DNA of the CDR3 is TGCAGCGCCTTCATCGCTAGCAAGAAGGGCCCAGATACGCAGTATTTT.

The rearrangement joins TRBV3-1 (or the pseudogene TRBV3-2) to TRBJ2-3, with a tentative D call TRBD2 (7 bases). CDR3 length equals 15 residues. Trimming removed 0 bases from V and 5 bases from J, with 12 bases in between. From germline, CDR1 is LGHDT and CDR2 YNNKEL (reference sequence). The DNA for the CDR3 is TGTGCCAGCAGCCAAGATTGGGGGGGCGGAGATACGCAGTATTTT. Translation: CASSQDWGGGDTQYF.

This clone was counted once. CDR3 region: CAWILYEQTGLPETEAFF. The CDR3, as DNA: TGTGCCTGGATCTTATATGAACAGACGGGACTTCCGGAGACTGAAGCTTTCTTT. The chain joins TRBV30 to TRBJ1-1; a possible D gene is TRBD1 (5 bases). V lost 4 bases to trimming and J lost 5 bases, with 29 bases between them. Germline loops: CDR1 GTSNPN, CDR2 SVGIG (reference sequence). This CDR3 contains 18 residues.

The CDR3 nucleotides read TGCGCCAGCAGAGAGGGACAGGTCCTCCACTTT. It encodes CASREGQVLHF. The V call is TRBV10-2, the J call TRBJ1-6; 8 bases are a match to TRBD1. The J segment lost 15 bases and the V segment lost 6 bases, leaving 4 bases of the junction unmatched. The CDR3 runs to 11 residues. CDR1 is WSHSY and CDR2 is SAAADI in the germline V gene.

V is TRBV7-9 and J is TRBJ1-1, with 7 bases that match TRBD1. Germline V gene lookup returns CDR1 SEHNR and CDR2 FQNEAQ (reference sequence). The CDR3 is 13 residues long. V gave up 6 bases and J gave up 6 bases; unmatched junction bases: 7. The CDR3 DNA is TGTGCCAGCAGACAGATACAGGGGTCTGAAGCTTTCTTT. Its protein product is CASRQIQGSEAFF.